The 14 T cell receptor beta chains given below trace back to one sample, sequenced in a study of blood T cells in healthy people across ages. A sample-barcoded 5' primer and a J-beta primer mix were used in a second PCR of roughly 7 to 11 cycles. Via MiXCR, TCRdb re-called the 5' RACE reads, giving one row per CDR3 protein. The sample gives about 650,000 distinct CDR3 sequences, about 30% of which show up once; 15% is in the top ten. Specimen: blood. All receptors derive from a woman aged 80 or older in good health.

This clonotype was seen ten or more times. The CDR3: CSARDRSVYEQYF. The CDR3 DNA reads as TGCAGTGCTAGAGATAGGTCGGTCTACGAGCAGTACTTC. The chain joins TRBV20-1 to TRBJ2-7; no definite D call. Looked up from germline, CDR1 is DFQATT and CDR2 is SNEGSKA (reference sequence). The ends were cut back, 0 bases at V and 3 bases at J, with 9 bases in the middle. This CDR3 is 13 amino acids long.

V and J are TRBV20-1 and TRBJ1-6; D is undetermined. V was shortened by 2 bases and J by 6 bases, with 14 bases between the two germline ends. This CDR3 spans 15 amino acids. CDR1 is DFQATT and CDR2 is SNEGSKA in the germline V gene (reference sequence). The CDR3 DNA follows: TGCAGTGCTAGACCACGGGCGGCAAGTAATTCACCCCTCCACTTT. Translating gives CSARPRAASNSPLHF.

To note about this clonotype: An end of the junction does not agree with germline; a read error may underlie this. This chain connects TRBV7-2 to TRBJ2-1; TRBD1 matches at 7 bases. Germline V lookup: CDR1 SGHTA, CDR2 FQGNSA. This CDR3 contains 14 residues. The CDR3 coding sequence is TGTGCCAGCAGCTTAGGGGGGACAGTCAATGAGCGGTTCTTC. Translation gives CASSLGGTVNERFF.

This clonotype was recorded at least ten times. The rearrangement links TRBV7-2 to TRBJ1-2; the D is unclear. The CDR3 spans 14 residues. Deletions cut 1 base from V and 5 bases from J, with 11 bases between. In germline, CDR1 is SGHTA, CDR2 FQGNSA. This chain's CDR3 is CASSLEAALYGYTF. The CDR3 bases are TGTGCCAGCAGCTTAGAGGCAGCCCTATATGGCTACACCTTC. The variable domain in full, completed from reference TRBV7-2 and TRBJ1-2, reads GAGVSQSPSNKVTEKGKDVELRCDPISGHTALYWYRQSLGQGLEFLIYFQGNSAPDKSGLPSDRFSAERTGGSVSTLTIQRTQQEDSAVYLCASSLEAALYGYTFGSGTRLTVV.

The chain employs TRBV20-1 and TRBJ2-1; TRBD2 aligns across 9 bases. The germline V gene encodes CDR1 DFQATT and CDR2 SNEGSKA (reference sequence). Trimming took 6 bases from V and 7 from J; bases not matched to a gene: 22. This CDR3 region has 18 residues. The CDR3 sequence: CSARGLKISGGRFNEQFF. The DNA of the CDR3 is TGCAGTGCCCGAGGGTTGAAGATCAGCGGGGGGCGGTTTAATGAGCAGTTCTTC.

The gene calls are TRBV12-3 or TRBV12-4 and TRBJ1-4; D is undetermined. Trimming removed 3 bases from V and 3 bases from J, with 17 bases in between. The CDR3 totals 17 residues. CDR3 region: CASSFGLGRAANEKLFF. The CDR3 DNA is TGTGCCAGCAGTTTTGGGTTGGGGAGGGCGGCTAATGAAAAACTGTTTTTT.

This clonotype has at least ten counts. J is TRBJ2-7 and V is TRBV9; no reliable D call. Trimming removed 4 bases from V and 1 base from J, with 18 bases in between. Per the germline V gene, CDR1 is SGDLS and CDR2 is YYNGEE. The CDR3 extends over 16 amino acids. CDR3 sequence (DNA): TGTGCCAGCAGCCCCGAGGCACGTTTACTTTCCTACGAGCAGTACTTC. This gives the protein CASSPEARLLSYEQYF.

A remark on this clonotype: A read error may account for a junction end that differs from germline. V gene TRBV7-6 combines with J gene TRBJ2-7; the D gene could be TRBD1 or TRBD2 (6 bases each). The CDR3 has 15 amino acids. Germline lookup yields CDR1 SGHVS and CDR2 FNYEAQ. The CDR3 region has the DNA TGTGCCAGTAGCTTAGGAGGGGGGCTCAGGAATGAGCAGTACTTC. Its protein is CASSLGGGLRNEQYF.

This clonotype came up many times. The rearrangement joins TRBV6-2 or TRBV6-3 to TRBJ1-4; no clear D gene. Germline V gene data show CDR1 as MNHEY and CDR2 as SVGEGT. CDR3 size: 18 residues. Trimming took off 0 bases at V and 0 bases at J, with 14 bases between the two ends. The CDR3 loop is CASSYSIQVDPTNEKLFF. The CDR3 coding sequence is TGTGCCAGCAGTTACTCGATTCAGGTTGATCCAACTAATGAAAAACTGTTTTTT.

The J gene is TRBJ2-1, the V gene TRBV5-1; 10 nucleotides match TRBD2. With 0 bases clipped from V and 8 bases from J, the junction kept 11 bases outside the gene matches. The CDR3 covers 17 residues. The germline gives CDR1 SGHRS, CDR2 YFSETQ. The CDR3 DNA reads TGCGCCAGCAGCTTGGTGGTGCTAGCGGGGGTCTGGGATGAGCAGTTCTTC. This gives the protein CASSLVVLAGVWDEQFF.

Many counts were recorded for this clonotype. The gene calls are TRBV10-3 and TRBJ2-5; 8 nucleotides line up with TRBD1. The CDR3 length is 14 residues. Germline CDR1 ENHRY, CDR2 SYGVKD. The trim removed 7 bases at V and 5 bases at J, leaving 9 bases unmatched. Here the CDR3 reads CAITPDRDGETQYF. DNA for the CDR3: TGTGCCATCACCCCGGACAGGGATGGGGAGACCCAGTACTTC.

There are many counts of this clonotype. The J gene is TRBJ2-1, the V gene TRBV9, with 8 bases that match TRBD2. This CDR3 has 15 amino acids. V shed 0 bases and J 4 bases; nucleotides not matched to a gene: 3. Germline V CDR1 and CDR2: SGDLS, YYNGEE. The CDR3 nucleotides read TGTGCCAGCAGCGTAGGTCCGGGGGGGTACAATGAGCAGTTCTTC. Protein: CASSVGPGGYNEQFF.

This clonotype was counted between two and nine times. A read error may be the cause here, since a much bigger clone is one base away. CDR3 region: CASSLDGGNRPQHF. The DNA for the CDR3 is TGTGCCAGCAGTTTAGACGGGGGCAATCGGCCCCAGCATTTT. The rearrangement links TRBV12-3 or TRBV12-4 to TRBJ1-5; TRBD1 is a possible D gene (6 bases). This CDR3 region has 14 residues.

The genes are TRBV5-1 and TRBJ2-3; no clear D. The CDR3 covers 17 residues. Trimming shortened V by 0 bases and J by 0 bases, and 14 bases separated the two germline ends. From germline, CDR1 is SGHRS and CDR2 YFSETQ. CDR3 nucleotides: TGCGCCAGCAGCTTGGCCAGCCCGTGGCCTAGCACAGATACGCAGTATTTT. This translates into CASSLASPWPSTDTQYF.